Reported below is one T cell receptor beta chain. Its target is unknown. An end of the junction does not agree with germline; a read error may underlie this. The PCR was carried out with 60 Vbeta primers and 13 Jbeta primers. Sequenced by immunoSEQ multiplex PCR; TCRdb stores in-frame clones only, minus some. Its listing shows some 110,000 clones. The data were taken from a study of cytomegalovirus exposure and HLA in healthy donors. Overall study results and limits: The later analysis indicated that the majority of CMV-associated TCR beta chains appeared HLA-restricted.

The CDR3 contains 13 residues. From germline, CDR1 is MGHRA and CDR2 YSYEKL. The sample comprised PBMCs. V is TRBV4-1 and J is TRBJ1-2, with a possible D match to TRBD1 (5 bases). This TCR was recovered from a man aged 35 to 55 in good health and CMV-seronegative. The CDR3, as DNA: TGCGCCAGCAACCAAATCGGGGGTAGAGACTACACCTTC. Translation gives CASNQIGGRDYTF.